This T cell receptor (beta chain) comes out of a study of cytomegalovirus exposure and HLA in healthy donors. Study conclusions and caveats: As was reported, the classifier diagnosed cytomegalovirus status with high specificity and sensitivity. The presence/absence work took it that sequencing depth was about the same across donors.

In regard to this clone: Antigen: not known. An end of the junction differs from the germline gene, which may be a read error.

It was with 60 Vbeta and 13 Jbeta primers that the PCR ran. Profiling relied on immunoSEQ multiplex PCR, and the TCRdb table lists in-frame clones only, not all of them. The sample carries 100,000 or so clones, 81% recorded once. Per the germline V gene, CDR1 is SEHNR and CDR2 is FQNEAQ (reference sequence). The CDR3 runs 17 residues. The chain links TRBV7-9 to TRBJ1-3; possible D gene TRBD1, 6 bases. Material: PBMCs. This TCR derives from a man in his forties in good health and CMV-seronegative. CDR3 sequence reads: CSSSPSTGSVPGNTIYF. The CDR3 DNA is TGTTCCAGCAGCCCCTCGACAGGTTCGGTCCCTGGAAACACCATATATTTT.